This TCR beta chain was recorded in a study of control samples from healthy donors and cancer patients. Generated by immunoSEQ multiplex PCR, the TCRdb table keeps only in-frame clones and is missing some. In the table there are roughly 170,000 clones, 75% to 95% of which are singletons. Material for sequencing was blood. This receptor was obtained from a woman in her thirties or forties in good health.

The CDR3: CASSLDDGGGYTF. The CDR3 bases are TGTGCCAGCAGCTTGGATGACGGCGGGGGCTACACCTTC. The V call is TRBV11-3, the J call TRBJ1-2; D is ambiguous. This CDR3 has 13 amino acids. CDR1 and CDR2 from the germline V gene are SGHNT and YENEEA. V was trimmed by 3 bases and J by 8 bases, leaving 13 bases between them. The full variable domain, in which reference TRBV11-3 and TRBJ1-2 provide the parts outside the CDR3, is EAGVVQSPRYKIIEKKQPVAFWCNPISGHNTLYWYLQNLGQGPELLIRYENEEAVDDSQLPKDRFSAERLKGVDSTLKIQPAELGDSAVYLCASSLDDGGGYTFGSGTRLTVV.